Shown below are 19 T cell receptor beta chains from a single sample sequenced in a study of T cell changes during pregnancy in multiple sclerosis. Libraries were prepared by immunoSEQ multiplex PCR; TCRdb keeps only in-frame clonotypes and omits some of them. The data show 60,000 or so clones, about 91% seen once. The specimen was peripheral blood, collected before pregnancy. Receptor source: a female donor with multiple sclerosis, enrolled in a pregnancy study.

The DNA for the CDR3 is TGCGCCAGCAGCTTTTTCTCCAGGGACTTTCAAGAGACCCAGTACTTC. This encodes CASSFFSRDFQETQYF. J is TRBJ2-5 and V is TRBV5-1; TRBD2 might be the D (6 bases). The ends were cut back, 2 bases at V and 2 bases at J, with 16 bases in the middle. CDR1 is SGHRS, CDR2 YFSETQ, per germline. The CDR3 extends over 16 amino acids.

The V gene is TRBV6-5, the J gene TRBJ1-2; TRBD1 matches 10 bases. CDR3 size: 14 residues. Germline V CDR1 and CDR2: MNHEY, SVGAGI. The V segment lost 6 bases and the J segment 7 bases; nucleotides outside the gene matches: 8. The CDR3 protein is CASSPHGTGVGYTF. The CDR3 region has the DNA TGTGCCAGCAGCCCCCATGGGACAGGGGTTGGCTACACCTTC.

The V and J genes are TRBV19 and TRBJ1-1, with 7 bases matching TRBD1. The germline V gene encodes CDR1 LNHDA and CDR2 SQIVND (reference sequence). There are 14 residues in the CDR3. V dropped 7 bases and J dropped 1; count of bases not matched to a gene: 6. The CDR3 DNA sequence: TGTGCCAGTACTCCCGGACAGGCGAACACTGAAGCTTTCTTT. It yields the protein CASTPGQANTEAFF.

The gene calls are TRBV11-2 and TRBJ1-1, with TRBD1 as a possible D gene (5 bases). The CDR3 runs 12 residues. Germline CDR1 SGHAT, CDR2 FQNNGV. V was shortened by 5 bases and J by 10 bases, with 14 bases between the two germline ends. The CDR3, as DNA: TGTGCCAGCAGCCAACCTGGGGCAGGAGCTTTCTTT. Residues: CASSQPGAGAFF.

This clone is a singleton in its sample. The J gene is TRBJ1-3, the V gene TRBV7-2; TRBD1 matches 7 bases. Unmatched junction bases numbered 10, after V lost 4 bases and J lost 4 bases. The CDR3 spans 16 residues. Germline CDR1 and CDR2: SGHTA and FQGNSA. CDR3 DNA sequence: TGTGCCAGCAGCTACCCGGGACAGCCCATCGGAAACACCATATATTTT. Translating gives CASSYPGQPIGNTIYF.

The V call is TRBV29-1, the J call TRBJ1-2; TRBD1 is a possible D gene (5 bases). Trimming shortened V by 3 bases and J by 8 bases, and 13 bases separated the two germline ends. Germline V gives CDR1 SQVTM, CDR2 ANQGSEA. The CDR3 has 12 residues. CDR3 in DNA: TGCAGCGTTGAGGGGGGGAAAGGCGGCTACACCTTC. Its protein is CSVEGGKGGYTF.

The chain employs TRBV6-6 and TRBJ2-1; 10 bases map to TRBD2. J was trimmed by 4 bases and V by 5 bases; bases with no gene match: 5. The CDR3 contains 15 residues. Germline V lookup: CDR1 MNHNY, CDR2 SVGAGI (reference sequence). The CDR3 is CASSKSGGAYNEQFF. The DNA for the CDR3 is TGTGCCAGCAGTAAGAGCGGGGGGGCGTACAATGAGCAGTTCTTC.

The V gene is TRBV7-2, the J gene TRBJ2-6; 8 bases match TRBD1. V dropped 3 bases and J dropped 0; count of bases not matched to a gene: 1. This CDR3 has 16 amino acids. Germline assignment: CDR1 SGHTA and CDR2 FQGNSA. CDR3 in DNA: TGTGCCAGCAGCTTGGGGACAGGCTCTGGGGCCAACGTCCTGACTTTC. Encoded protein: CASSLGTGSGANVLTF.

V is TRBV5-4 and J is TRBJ2-7, with 7 bases aligning to TRBD1. The germline gives CDR1 SGHNT, CDR2 YYREEE (reference sequence). Trimming cost V 1 base and J 3 bases; bases outside gene matches: 10. The CDR3 runs 16 residues. This CDR3 is CASSLPGTATIYEQYF. CDR3 DNA sequence: TGTGCCAGCAGCTTGCCCGGGACAGCGACAATCTACGAGCAGTACTTC. Complete variable domain (other parts from reference TRBV5-4 and TRBJ2-7): ETGVTQSPTHLIKTRGQQVTLRCSSQSGHNTVSWYQQALGQGPQFIFQYYREEENGRGNFPPRFSGLQFPNYSSELNVNALELDDSALYLCASSLPGTATIYEQYFGPGTRLTVT.

The V call is TRBV19, the J call TRBJ1-1; tentative D call: TRBD1 (6 bases). The CDR3 has 11 residues. Germline V lookup: CDR1 LNHDA, CDR2 SQIVND (reference sequence). The V gene lost 5 bases and the J gene lost 8 bases, with 9 bases spanning the gap. The CDR3 DNA follows: TGTGCCAGTAGTCAGGGGCTGGAAGCTTTCTTT. Its protein product is CASSQGLEAFF. Filled out from reference TRBV19 and TRBJ1-1, the complete variable domain reads DGGITQSPKYLFRKEGQNVTLSCEQNLNHDAMYWYRQDPGQGLRLIYYSQIVNDFQKGDIAEGYSVSREKKESFPLTVTSAQKNPTAFYLCASSQGLEAFFGQGTRLTVV.

This chain connects TRBV4-3 to TRBJ1-1, with 9 nucleotides matching TRBD1. The CDR3 has 15 amino acids. In germline, CDR1 is LGHNA, CDR2 YSLEER. V was clipped by 3 bases and J by 7 bases; unmatched bases: 9. CDR3 nucleotide sequence: TGCGCCAGCAGCCACACACTCGGGACAGGGATTGAAGCTTTCTTT. Translated: CASSHTLGTGIEAFF.

The chain employs TRBV4-2 and TRBJ1-2, with D tentatively TRBD1 (6 bases). The CDR3 spans 13 residues. Trimming pared 11 bases from V and 4 bases from J, leaving 17 bases between. Per the germline V gene, CDR1 is LGHNA and CDR2 is YNFKEQ. The CDR3 is CASTGQSSYGYTF. CDR3 bases: TGTGCCTCCACCGGACAGAGCAGCTATGGCTACACCTTC.

The chain's CDR3 is CASSSERRGLSFTQYF. The CDR3 DNA is TGTGCCAGCAGCTCTGAGCGGCGGGGCCTCTCCTTTACGCAGTATTTT. The genes are TRBV7-2 and TRBJ2-3, with a possible D match to TRBD2 (6 bases). The CDR3 has 16 residues. Germline V gene data show CDR1 as SGHTA and CDR2 as FQGNSA. V lost 4 bases and J lost 8, with 22 bases in between.

The chain carries TRBV21-1 and TRBJ1-3; the table's D call, TRBD1, has no DNA check behind it. TRBV21-1 is reported as a pseudogene. This CDR3 comprises 17 residues. CDR3 DNA: TGTGCCAGCAGCAAAGATCCAGGGGTCTTCTCTGGAAACACCATATATTTT. Its translation: CASSKDPGVFSGNTIYF.

V gene TRBV2 combines with J gene TRBJ2-5; D perhaps matches TRBD1 (6 bases). The germline gives CDR1 SNHLY, CDR2 FYNNEI. The V end was cut by 2 bases, the J end by 3 bases, with 10 bases between. The length of the CDR3 is 14 residues. The CDR3 DNA is TGTGCCAGCAGTGAACGTACAGGGAAAGAGACCCAGTACTTC. Encoded protein: CASSERTGKETQYF.

This chain uses TRBV9 with TRBJ2-7; D is uncertain. CDR1 is SGDLS, CDR2 YYNGEE, per germline. The CDR3 is made up of 14 amino acids. Trimming cost V 2 bases and J 3 bases, with 12 bases left between them. CDR3 nucleotide sequence: TGTGCCAGCAGCGTTTCCGCCAGAAGCTACGAGCAGTACTTC. Translation gives CASSVSARSYEQYF.

V gene TRBV12-5 combines with J gene TRBJ1-2, with TRBD1 identical over 7 bases. This CDR3 comprises 15 residues. The germline V gene has CDR1 LGHNT and CDR2 FRNRAP. Trimming took 6 bases from V and 2 from J; bases not matched to a gene: 9. The CDR3: CASGPNRGFNYGYTF. The CDR3 DNA sequence: TGTGCTAGTGGCCCCAACAGGGGATTCAACTATGGCTACACCTTC.

The rearrangement uses TRBV7-3 and TRBJ2-3, with TRBD2 matching over 10 bases. From germline, CDR1 is SGHTA and CDR2 FQGTGA. The CDR3 totals 16 residues. Unmatched junction bases numbered 6, after V lost 3 bases and J lost 3 bases. CDR3 sequence: CASSLAGTSATDTQYF. The CDR3 coding sequence is TGTGCCAGCAGCTTGGCCGGGACTAGCGCGACAGATACGCAGTATTTT.

The chain employs TRBV6-6 and TRBJ1-1; no definite D call. V lost 5 bases, J lost 0 bases, and 13 bases lay in between. This CDR3 is built from 15 residues. CDR1 MNHNY and CDR2 SVGAGI come from the germline V gene (reference sequence). CDR3 nucleotide sequence: TGTGCCAGCAGTCTAAACACAGTTTTGAACACTGAAGCTTTCTTT. It yields the protein CASSLNTVLNTEAFF.